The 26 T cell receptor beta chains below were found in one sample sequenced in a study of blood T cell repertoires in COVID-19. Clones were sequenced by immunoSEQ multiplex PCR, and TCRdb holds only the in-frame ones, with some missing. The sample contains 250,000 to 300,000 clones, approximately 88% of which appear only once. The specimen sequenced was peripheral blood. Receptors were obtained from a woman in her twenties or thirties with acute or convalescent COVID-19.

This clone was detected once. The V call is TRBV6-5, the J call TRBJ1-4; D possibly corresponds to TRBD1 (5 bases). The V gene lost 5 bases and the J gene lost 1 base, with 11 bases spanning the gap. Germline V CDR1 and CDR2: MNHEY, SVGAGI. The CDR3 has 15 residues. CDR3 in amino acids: CASSPDSGTNEKLFF. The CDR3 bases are TGTGCCAGCAGTCCAGACAGTGGAACTAATGAAAAACTGTTTTTT.

The CDR3 DNA sequence: TGTGCCAGTAGTACCAGGGTGATGAACACTGAAGCTTTCTTT. It encodes CASSTRVMNTEAFF. The chain carries TRBV19 and TRBJ1-1, with D possibly matching TRBD1 (5 bases). There are 14 residues in the CDR3. CDR1 and CDR2 (germline): LNHDA, SQIVND (reference sequence). The ends were cut back, 4 bases at V and 0 bases at J, with 9 bases in the middle.

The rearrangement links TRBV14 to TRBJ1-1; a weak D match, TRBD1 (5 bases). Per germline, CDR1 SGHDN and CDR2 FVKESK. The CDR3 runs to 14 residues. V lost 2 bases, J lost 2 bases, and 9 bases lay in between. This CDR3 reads CASSQPGTNTEAFF. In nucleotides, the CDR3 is TGTGCCAGCAGCCAACCCGGGACTAACACTGAAGCTTTCTTT.

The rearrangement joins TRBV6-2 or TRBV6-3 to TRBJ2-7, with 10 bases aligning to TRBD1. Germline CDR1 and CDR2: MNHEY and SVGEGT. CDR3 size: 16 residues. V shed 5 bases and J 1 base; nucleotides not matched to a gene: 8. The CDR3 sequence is CASSSPTGGPSYEQYF. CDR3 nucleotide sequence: TGTGCCAGCAGTAGTCCGACAGGGGGCCCATCCTACGAGCAGTACTTC.

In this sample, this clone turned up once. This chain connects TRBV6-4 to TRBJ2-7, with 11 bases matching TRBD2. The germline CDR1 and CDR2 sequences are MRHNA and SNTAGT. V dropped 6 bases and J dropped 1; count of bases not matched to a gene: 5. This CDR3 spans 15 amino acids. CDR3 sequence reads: CASRTSGRRSYEQYF. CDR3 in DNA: TGTGCCAGCAGAACTAGCGGGAGAAGATCCTACGAGCAGTACTTC.

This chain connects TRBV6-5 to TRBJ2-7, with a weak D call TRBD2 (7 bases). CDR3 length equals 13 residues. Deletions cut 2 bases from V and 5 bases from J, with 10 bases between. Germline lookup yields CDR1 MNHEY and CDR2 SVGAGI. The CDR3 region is CASSYTGGHEQYF. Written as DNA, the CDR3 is TGTGCCAGCAGTTACACGGGGGGCCACGAGCAGTACTTC.

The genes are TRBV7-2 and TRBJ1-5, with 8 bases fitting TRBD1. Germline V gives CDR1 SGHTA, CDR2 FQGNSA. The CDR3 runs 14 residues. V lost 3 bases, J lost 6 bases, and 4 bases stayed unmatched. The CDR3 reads CASSLTGDAQPQHF. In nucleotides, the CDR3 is TGTGCCAGCAGCTTGACAGGGGATGCTCAGCCCCAGCATTTT.

The CDR3 DNA reads TGTGCCAGTGGGACAGGGGCCTACGAGCAGTACTTC. Translation gives CASGTGAYEQYF. The chain is built from TRBV19 and TRBJ2-7; 10 bases match TRBD1. Germline CDR1 and CDR2: LNHDA and SQIVND (reference sequence). There are 12 residues in the CDR3. The V segment lost 8 bases and the J segment 2 bases; nucleotides outside the gene matches: 0. Full variable domain (outside the CDR3, taken from reference TRBV19 and TRBJ2-7): DGGITQSPKYLFRKEGQNVTLSCEQNLNHDAMYWYRQDPGQGLRLIYYSQIVNDFQKGDIAEGYSVSREKKESFPLTVTSAQKNPTAFYLCASGTGAYEQYFGPGTRLTVT.

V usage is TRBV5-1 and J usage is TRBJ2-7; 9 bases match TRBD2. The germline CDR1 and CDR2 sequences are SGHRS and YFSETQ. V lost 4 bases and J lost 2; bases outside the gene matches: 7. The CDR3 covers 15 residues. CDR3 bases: TGCGCCAGCAGCGCTGGGACTAGCCCAACCTACGAGCAGTACTTC. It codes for CASSAGTSPTYEQYF.

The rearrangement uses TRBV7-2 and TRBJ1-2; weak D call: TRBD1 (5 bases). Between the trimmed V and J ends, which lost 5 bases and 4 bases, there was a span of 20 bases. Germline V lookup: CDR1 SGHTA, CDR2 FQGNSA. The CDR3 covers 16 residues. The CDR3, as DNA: TGTGCCAGCAGCGATCGACAGATTGGTGAGATCTATGGCTACACCTTC. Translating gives CASSDRQIGEIYGYTF.

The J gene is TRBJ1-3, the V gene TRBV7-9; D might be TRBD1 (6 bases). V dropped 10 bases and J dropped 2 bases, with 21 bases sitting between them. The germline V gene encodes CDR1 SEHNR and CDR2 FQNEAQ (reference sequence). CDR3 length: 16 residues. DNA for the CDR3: TGTGCCACGCCTAGCGGGGGCCGATTTACTGGAAACACCATATATTTT. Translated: CATPSGGRFTGNTIYF. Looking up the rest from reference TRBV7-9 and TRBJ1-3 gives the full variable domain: DTGVSQNPRHKITKRGQNVTFRCDPISEHNRLYWYRQTLGQGPEFLTYFQNEAQLEKSRLLSDRFSAERPKGSFSTLEIQRTEQGDSAMYLCATPSGGRFTGNTIYFGEGSWLTVV.

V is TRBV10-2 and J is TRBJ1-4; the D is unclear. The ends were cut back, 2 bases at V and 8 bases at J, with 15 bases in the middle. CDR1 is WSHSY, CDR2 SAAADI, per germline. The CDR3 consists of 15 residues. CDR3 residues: CASSEPPPVGEKLFF. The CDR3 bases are TGCGCCAGCAGTGAGCCCCCTCCCGTGGGCGAAAAACTGTTTTTT.

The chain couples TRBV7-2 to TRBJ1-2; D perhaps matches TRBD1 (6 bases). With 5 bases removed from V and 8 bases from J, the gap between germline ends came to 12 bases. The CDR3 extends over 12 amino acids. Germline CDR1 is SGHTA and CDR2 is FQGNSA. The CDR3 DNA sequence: TGTGCCAGCAGCAGATCCAGGGGAGGCTACACCTTC. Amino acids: CASSRSRGGYTF.

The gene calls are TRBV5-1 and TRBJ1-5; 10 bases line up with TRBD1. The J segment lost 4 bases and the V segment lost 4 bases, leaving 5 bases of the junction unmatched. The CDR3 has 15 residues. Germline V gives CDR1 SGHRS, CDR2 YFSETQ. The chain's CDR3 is CASSTGQGRNQPQHF. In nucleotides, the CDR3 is TGCGCCAGCAGCACGGGACAGGGGAGAAATCAGCCCCAGCATTTT.

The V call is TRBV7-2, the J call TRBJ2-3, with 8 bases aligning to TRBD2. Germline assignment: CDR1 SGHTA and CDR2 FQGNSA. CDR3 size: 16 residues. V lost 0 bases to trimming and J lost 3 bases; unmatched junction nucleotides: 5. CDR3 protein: CASSLAAGVVTDTQYF. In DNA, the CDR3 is TGTGCCAGCAGCTTAGCAGCGGGAGTCGTAACAGATACGCAGTATTTT.

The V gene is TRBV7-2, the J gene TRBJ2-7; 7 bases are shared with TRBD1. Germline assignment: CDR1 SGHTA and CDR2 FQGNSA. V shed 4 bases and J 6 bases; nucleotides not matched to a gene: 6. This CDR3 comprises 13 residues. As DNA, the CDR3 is TGTGCCAGCAGCTCAAGACAGGGCGGCGAGCAGTACTTC. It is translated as CASSSRQGGEQYF.

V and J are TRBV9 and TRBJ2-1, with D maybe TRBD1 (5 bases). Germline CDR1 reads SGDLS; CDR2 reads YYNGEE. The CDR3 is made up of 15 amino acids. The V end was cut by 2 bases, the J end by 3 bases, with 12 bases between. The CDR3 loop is CASSVTDSNYNEQFF. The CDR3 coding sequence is TGTGCCAGCAGCGTGACCGACAGTAACTACAATGAGCAGTTCTTC.

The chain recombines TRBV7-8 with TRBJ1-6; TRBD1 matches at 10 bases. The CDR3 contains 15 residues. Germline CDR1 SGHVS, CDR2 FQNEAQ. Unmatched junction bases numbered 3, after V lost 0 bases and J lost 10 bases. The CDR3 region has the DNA TGTGCCAGCAGCTTAGCTGACAGGGGGCGATCACCCCTCCACTTT. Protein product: CASSLADRGRSPLHF.

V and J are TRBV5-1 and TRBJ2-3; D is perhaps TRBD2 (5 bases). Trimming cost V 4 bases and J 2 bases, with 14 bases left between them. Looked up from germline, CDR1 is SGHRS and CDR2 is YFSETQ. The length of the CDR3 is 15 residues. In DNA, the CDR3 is TGCGCCAGCAGCCTTACTAGTGGGTCCACAGATACGCAGTATTTT. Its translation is CASSLTSGSTDTQYF. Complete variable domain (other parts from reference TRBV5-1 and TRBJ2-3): KAGVTQTPRYLIKTRGQQVTLSCSPISGHRSVSWYQQTPGQGLQFLFEYFSETQRNKGNFPGRFSGRQFSNSRSEMNVSTLELGDSALYLCASSLTSGSTDTQYFGPGTRLTVL.

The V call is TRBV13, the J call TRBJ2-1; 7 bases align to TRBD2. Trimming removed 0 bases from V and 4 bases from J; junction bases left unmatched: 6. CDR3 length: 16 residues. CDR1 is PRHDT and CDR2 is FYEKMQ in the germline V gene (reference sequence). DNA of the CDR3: TGTGCCAGCAGCTTAGGTGCTAGCGGAGGTTACAATGAGCAGTTCTTC. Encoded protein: CASSLGASGGYNEQFF.

The DNA of the CDR3 is TGTGCCAGCAGTTACTCGTTCGGCGGGGGCTCAGATACGCAGTATTTT. It is translated as CASSYSFGGGSDTQYF. The J gene is TRBJ2-3, the V gene TRBV6-5, with D tentatively TRBD2 (7 bases). V lost 0 bases, J lost 4 bases, and 14 bases lay in between. CDR3 length: 16 residues. Germline V gene sequence: CDR1 MNHEY, CDR2 SVGAGI.

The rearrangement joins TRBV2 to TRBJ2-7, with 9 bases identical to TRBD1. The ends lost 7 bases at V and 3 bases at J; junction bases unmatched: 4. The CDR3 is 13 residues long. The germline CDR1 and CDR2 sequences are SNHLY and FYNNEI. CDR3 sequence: CASKTGGSYEQYF. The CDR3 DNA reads TGTGCCAGCAAGACAGGGGGAAGCTACGAGCAGTACTTC.

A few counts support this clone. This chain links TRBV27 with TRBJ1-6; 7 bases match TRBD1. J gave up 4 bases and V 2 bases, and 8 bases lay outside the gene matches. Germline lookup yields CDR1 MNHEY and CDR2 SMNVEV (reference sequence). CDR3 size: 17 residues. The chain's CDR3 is CASSLKVGTAYNSPLHF. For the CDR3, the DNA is TGTGCCAGCAGTTTAAAAGTCGGGACAGCTTATAATTCACCCCTCCACTTT.

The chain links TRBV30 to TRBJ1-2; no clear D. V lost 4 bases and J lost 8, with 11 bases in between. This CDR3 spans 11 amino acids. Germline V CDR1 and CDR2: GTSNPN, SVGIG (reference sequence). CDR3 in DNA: TGTGCCTGGAAAGGAGGGTTGGGCTACACCTTC. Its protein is CAWKGGLGYTF.

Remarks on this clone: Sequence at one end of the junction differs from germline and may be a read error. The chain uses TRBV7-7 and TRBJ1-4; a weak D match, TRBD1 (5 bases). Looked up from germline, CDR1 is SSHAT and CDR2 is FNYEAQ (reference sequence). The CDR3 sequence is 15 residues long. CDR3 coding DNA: TGTGCTAGCAGCTTAGGGACGGGGAGTAATGAAAAACTGTTTTTT. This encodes CASSLGTGSNEKLFF.

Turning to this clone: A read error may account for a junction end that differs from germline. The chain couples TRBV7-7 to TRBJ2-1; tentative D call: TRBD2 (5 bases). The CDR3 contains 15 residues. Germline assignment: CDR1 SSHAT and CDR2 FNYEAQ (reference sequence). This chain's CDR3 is CASSLGLPSYNEQFF. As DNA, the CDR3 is TGTGCTAGCAGCTTAGGACTCCCCTCCTACAATGAGCAGTTCTTC.